The 24 T cell receptor beta chains in this list originate from one sample, sequenced in a study of patients and donors after allogeneic stem cell transplantation. TCRdb re-analysed the RT-PCR reads in MiXCR, keeping a single row per CDR3 protein. This table has about 960,000 distinct CDR3 sequences, approximately 19% appearing once. Material: blood, either unsorted or a sorted T cell fraction (not recorded which). The receptor set was obtained from a human donor who was either an allogeneic HSCT recipient or a stem cell or donor lymphocyte infusion donor (not recorded which). It is not recorded whose cells these are; they may come from a transplant donor.

This clonotype was seen more than once but under ten times. V usage is TRBV5-1 and J usage is TRBJ1-1; unclear D gene. The V end was cut by 3 bases, the J end by 1 base, with 16 bases between. In germline, CDR1 is SGHRS, CDR2 YFSETQ. CDR3 length: 16 residues. DNA of the CDR3: TGCGCCAGCAGCTCTGAGGGTGTTGGGTCGAACACTGAAGCTTTCTTT. Translated: CASSSEGVGSNTEAFF.

This clonotype was picked up a small number of times. The chain links TRBV5-1 to TRBJ2-5; 11 bases fit TRBD2. Germline CDR1 reads SGHRS; CDR2 reads YFSETQ. With 7 bases clipped from V and 0 bases from J, the junction kept 11 bases outside the gene matches. The CDR3 contains 17 residues. The CDR3, as DNA: TGCGCCAGCGCCGGGACTAGCGGCAATCTGTACCAAGAGACCCAGTACTTC. Residues: CASAGTSGNLYQETQYF.

In DNA, the CDR3 is TGTGCTTGGGCCGAGGTAGGGGCCCAATATGGCTACACCTTC. It translates to CAWAEVGAQYGYTF. This chain joins TRBV30 and TRBJ1-2; D may be TRBD1 (5 bases). Germline-derived CDR1 and CDR2 are GTSNPN and SVGIG (reference sequence). This CDR3 has 14 amino acids.

This clonotype appeared a few times. The chain employs TRBV12-3 or TRBV12-4 and TRBJ2-7; TRBD1 is a possible D gene (6 bases). CDR3 length: 15 amino acids. V was shortened by 5 bases and J by 3 bases, with 17 bases between the two germline ends. The DNA for the CDR3 is TGTGCCAGCAGTGCCCTAGGGGGTGTGAGCTACGAGCAGTACTTC. It yields the protein CASSALGGVSYEQYF.

This clonotype has a count of ten or more. This chain joins TRBV12-3 or TRBV12-4 and TRBJ1-2; D is unresolved. The CDR3 has 16 residues. V dropped 8 bases and J dropped 8 bases, with 27 bases sitting between them. The CDR3 region is CASHNGKRASPPGYTF. The CDR3 DNA sequence: TGTGCCAGCCATAATGGCAAAAGGGCTTCCCCCCCAGGCTACACCTTC.

The rearrangement links TRBV25-1 to TRBJ2-7; D is perhaps TRBD2 (7 bases). Germline CDR1 is MGHDK and CDR2 is SYGVNS. The CDR3 totals 13 residues. V lost 7 bases and J lost 3, with 13 bases in between. CDR3 in DNA: TGTGCCAGCAAAGGGGGGGGGTACTACGAGCAGTACTTC. Its translation: CASKGGGYYEQYF.

A few counts support this clonotype. CDR3 protein: CASSWDFPPTEAFF. CDR3 bases: TGTGCCAGCAGTTGGGACTTCCCGCCCACTGAAGCTTTCTTT. This chain links TRBV12-3 or TRBV12-4 with TRBJ1-1; possibly TRBD1 for D (5 bases). This CDR3 spans 14 amino acids. Trimming cost V 4 bases and J 4 bases, with 13 bases left between them.

This clonotype has a handful of counts. This chain uses TRBV14 with TRBJ2-7; 9 bases match TRBD2. J gave up 3 bases and V 5 bases, and 11 bases lay outside the gene matches. This CDR3 has 16 amino acids. CDR1 SGHDN and CDR2 FVKESK come from the germline V gene. The CDR3 sequence is CASSKRPSGKIYEQYF. In DNA, the CDR3 is TGTGCCAGCAGCAAGAGGCCTAGCGGGAAGATCTACGAGCAGTACTTC.

In nucleotides, the CDR3 is TGTGCCAGCAGTTCAACCCCTCAAGAGACCCAGTACTTC. It specifies CASSSTPQETQYF. The V and J genes are TRBV12-3 or TRBV12-4 and TRBJ2-5; D not certain. Between the trimmed V and J ends, which lost 4 bases and 2 bases, there was a span of 8 bases. The CDR3 extends over 13 amino acids.

Only a few counts were recorded for this clonotype. The chain employs TRBV18 and TRBJ1-5; TRBD1 is a possible D gene (5 bases). The CDR3 is 16 amino acids. The germline V gene encodes CDR1 KGHSH and CDR2 LQKENI. Trimming took 3 bases from V and 4 from J, leaving 16 bases between them. The CDR3 bases are TGTGCCAGCTCACCCATGCCAGGGAGTTTGAATCAGCCCCAGCATTTT. Its protein product is CASSPMPGSLNQPQHF.

This sequence joins TRBV12-3 or TRBV12-4 and TRBJ1-2; no definite D call. V lost 4 bases and J lost 8, with 11 bases in between. The CDR3 runs 12 residues. As DNA, the CDR3 is TGTGCCAGCAGTTGGTCGGCGATGGGCTACACCTTC. Protein: CASSWSAMGYTF.

V usage is TRBV7-9 and J usage is TRBJ2-7; D possibly corresponds to TRBD1 (6 bases). This CDR3 region has 15 residues. The germline V and J ends were trimmed by 1 base and 2 bases, with 12 bases remaining between them. Germline assignment: CDR1 SEHNR and CDR2 FQNEAQ (reference sequence). In nucleotides, the CDR3 is TGTGCCAGCAGCTTAGGGCAGGGGATCACCTACGAGCAGTACTTC. Its translation: CASSLGQGITYEQYF. The full variable domain, with the rest looked up from reference TRBV7-9 and TRBJ2-7, is DTGVSQNPRHKITKRGQNVTFRCDPISEHNRLYWYRQTLGQGPEFLTYFQNEAQLEKSRLLSDRFSAERPKGSFSTLEIQRTEQGDSAMYLCASSLGQGITYEQYFGPGTRLTVT.

This clonotype was found many times. The genes are TRBV12-3 or TRBV12-4 and TRBJ2-3, with 7 bases fitting TRBD2. Trimming at V came to 5 bases and at J to 1 base, leaving 9 bases not matched to a gene. There are 16 residues in the CDR3. The CDR3 sequence: CASSPRTLAGTDTQYF. CDR3 in DNA: TGTGCCAGCAGTCCCCGGACGCTAGCGGGCACAGATACGCAGTATTTT.

This clonotype was detected a few times. The chain recombines TRBV7-9 with TRBJ1-1; 10 bases match TRBD1. Unmatched junction bases numbered 9, after V lost 5 bases and J lost 0 bases. This CDR3 spans 17 amino acids. Germline values: CDR1 SEHNR, CDR2 FQNEAQ (reference sequence). The CDR3 sequence: CASSVTGGWEMNTEAFF. Here the CDR3 DNA reads TGTGCCAGCAGCGTGACAGGGGGCTGGGAGATGAACACTGAAGCTTTCTTT.

V usage is TRBV20-1 and J usage is TRBJ2-1; 9 positions agree with TRBD2. The V gene's germline CDR1 is DFQATT and CDR2 SNEGSKA (reference sequence). The J segment lost 4 bases and the V segment lost 0 bases, leaving 13 bases of the junction unmatched. The CDR3 extends over 18 amino acids. The CDR3 sequence is CSARDLLLAGAQYNEQFF. CDR3 nucleotide sequence: TGCAGTGCTAGAGACCTACTCTTAGCGGGAGCCCAATACAATGAGCAGTTCTTC.

Only a few counts were recorded for this clonotype. V is TRBV4-3 and J is TRBJ1-1; D may be TRBD1 (5 bases). Germline V gene lookup returns CDR1 LGHNA and CDR2 YSLEER. V lost 1 base to trimming and J lost 1 base, with 13 bases between them. The CDR3 sequence is 16 residues long. The CDR3 DNA follows: TGCGCCAGCAGCCAAGGTACCGCGACAGCGAACACTGAAGCTTTCTTT. Translation gives CASSQGTATANTEAFF.

The rearrangement joins TRBV20-1 to TRBJ2-3; D is unresolved. Germline V lookup: CDR1 DFQATT, CDR2 SNEGSKA (reference sequence). Trimming left V 0 bases short and J 2 bases short, with 15 bases between. This CDR3 is 16 amino acids long. CDR3 DNA: TGCAGTGCTAGAGACTCCCAAAGGGCGAACACAGATACGCAGTATTTT. Translated, it gives CSARDSQRANTDTQYF.

This clonotype has only a few counts. V is TRBV7-2 and J is TRBJ1-5; D gene ambiguous. Trimming left V 5 bases short and J 4 bases short, with 15 bases between. CDR1 and CDR2 from the germline V gene are SGHTA and FQGNSA. The length of the CDR3 is 15 residues. CDR3 sequence: CASSVDGSRNQPQHF. As DNA, the CDR3 is TGTGCCAGCAGCGTGGACGGGTCAAGGAATCAGCCCCAGCATTTT.

The rearrangement joins TRBV12-3 or TRBV12-4 to TRBJ2-5, with 10 bases lining up with TRBD2. The junction had 17 bases not matched to a gene; V was cut back by 4 bases and J by 9 bases. This CDR3 is built from 17 residues. CDR3: CASSSSLAGGIPGAQYF. The CDR3 nucleotides read TGTGCCAGCAGTTCATCATTAGCGGGGGGAATTCCTGGGGCCCAGTACTTC.

The CDR3, as DNA: TGTGCCATAAACGACAGACTCGGGGAAAAACTGTTTTTT. Its translation: CAINDRLGEKLFF. The chain is built from TRBV10-3 and TRBJ1-4; a weak D match, TRBD1 (5 bases). Germline loops: CDR1 ENHRY, CDR2 SYGVKD. This CDR3 spans 13 amino acids. The ends were cut back, 9 bases at V and 8 bases at J, with 16 bases in the middle.

The rearrangement links TRBV2 to TRBJ2-2, with 10 bases matching TRBD2. V dropped 11 bases and J dropped 6; count of bases not matched to a gene: 9. Germline V lookup: CDR1 SNHLY, CDR2 FYNNEI. The length of the CDR3 is 14 residues. The CDR3 nucleotides read TGTGCCCAGAGGACTAGCGGTTATTCCGGGGAGCTGTTTTTT. It encodes CAQRTSGYSGELFF.

The V gene is TRBV27, the J gene TRBJ2-5, with 11 bases fitting TRBD2. The CDR3 is made up of 16 amino acids. Germline CDR1 MNHEY, CDR2 SMNVEV (reference sequence). With V trimmed by 5 bases and J by 2 bases, 7 bases remained unmatched. The chain's CDR3 is CASSLLGLAEQETQYF. For the CDR3, the DNA is TGTGCCAGCAGTCTACTGGGACTAGCGGAGCAAGAGACCCAGTACTTC.

This chain joins TRBV25-1 and TRBJ1-2; perhaps TRBD1 as D (5 bases). The CDR3 contains 12 residues. Germline lookup yields CDR1 MGHDK and CDR2 SYGVNS. Trimming removed 5 bases from V and 8 bases from J, with 12 bases in between. The CDR3 DNA sequence: TGTGCCAGCAGTAGGGACCGCCAGGGCTACACCTTC. Translation gives CASSRDRQGYTF.

The chain joins TRBV3-1 to TRBJ2-2, with TRBD1 matching 9 bases. The CDR3 length is 16 residues. The trim removed 7 bases at V and 1 base at J, leaving 7 bases unmatched. From germline, CDR1 is LGHDT and CDR2 YNNKEL (reference sequence). CDR3 sequence reads: CASTDRGIRNTGELFF. CDR3 nucleotides: TGTGCCAGCACCGACAGGGGGATTAGGAACACCGGGGAGCTGTTTTTT.